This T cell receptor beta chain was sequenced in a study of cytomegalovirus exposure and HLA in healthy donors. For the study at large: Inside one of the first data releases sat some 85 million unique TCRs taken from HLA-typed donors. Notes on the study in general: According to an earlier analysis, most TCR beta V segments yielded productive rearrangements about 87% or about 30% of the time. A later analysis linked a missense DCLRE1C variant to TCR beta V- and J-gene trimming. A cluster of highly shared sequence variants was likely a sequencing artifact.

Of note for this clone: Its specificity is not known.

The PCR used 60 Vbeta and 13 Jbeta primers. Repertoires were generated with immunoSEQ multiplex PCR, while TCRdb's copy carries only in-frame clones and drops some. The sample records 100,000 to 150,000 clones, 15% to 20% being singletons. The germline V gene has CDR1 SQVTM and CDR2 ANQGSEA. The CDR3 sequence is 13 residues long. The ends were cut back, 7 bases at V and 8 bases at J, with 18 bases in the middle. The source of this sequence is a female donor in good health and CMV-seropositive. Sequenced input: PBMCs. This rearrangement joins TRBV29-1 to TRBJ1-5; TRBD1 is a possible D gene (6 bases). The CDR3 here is CSAGWQGKEPQHF. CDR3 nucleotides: TGCAGCGCCGGGTGGCAGGGGAAGGAGCCCCAGCATTTT.